The 14 T cell receptor beta chains below all came from one sample that was sequenced in a study of T cell repertoires in cytomegalovirus infection. TCRdb called the reads again in MiXCR, with one record for every CDR3 protein. Of about 680,000 distinct CDR3 sequences detected, 20% to 25% appear once; the ten largest clones hold 6.5% to 10%. Material for sequencing was CD8+ T cells from PBMCs. These receptors all stem from a human donor in good health (CMV status not recorded). Some clones in this sample may be carry-over from other donors' samples.

This clonotype was seen a handful of times. The rearrangement joins TRBV20-1 to TRBJ1-1; D call uncertain. Germline-derived CDR1 and CDR2 are DFQATT and SNEGSKA (reference sequence). The CDR3 spans 15 residues. The germline V and J ends were trimmed by 3 bases and 0 bases, with 14 bases remaining between them. CDR3 region: CSASELRHMNTEAFF. CDR3 bases: TGCAGTGCTAGTGAGTTGCGGCATATGAACACTGAAGCTTTCTTT.

This chain joins TRBV13 and TRBJ2-1, with TRBD2 matching over 11 bases. Looked up from germline, CDR1 is PRHDT and CDR2 is FYEKMQ (reference sequence). The CDR3 runs to 17 residues. V gave up 5 bases and J gave up 5 bases; unmatched junction bases: 11. The CDR3 coding sequence is TGTGCCAGCAGCACCTCGACTAGCGGGGCAATTAACAATGAGCAGTTCTTC. Encoded protein: CASSTSTSGAINNEQFF. Looking up the rest from reference TRBV13 and TRBJ2-1 gives the full variable domain: AAGVIQSPRHLIKEKRETATLKCYPIPRHDTVYWYQQGPGQDPQFLISFYEKMQSDKGSIPDRFSAQQFSDYHSELNMSSLELGDSALYFCASSTSTSGAINNEQFFGPGTRLTVL.

On this clonotype itself: A much larger clone lies a single base off, so this may be a read error. The genes are TRBV28 and TRBJ1-2; possible D gene TRBD1, 5 bases. Germline CDR1 and CDR2: MDHEN and SYDVKM. The CDR3 consists of 14 residues. The ends were cut back, 6 bases at V and 4 bases at J, with 15 bases in the middle. CDR3 loop: CASRLDRDSYGYTF. As DNA, the CDR3 is TGTGCCAGCAGATTAGACCGCGACAGCTATGGCTACACCTTC.

As to this clonotype: A much more abundant neighbour one base away suggests this may be a read error. The CDR3 region has the DNA TGTGCCAGCAGCCTTAGACTAGCGGGGGCCCCAGAGACCCAGTACTTC. It translates to CASSLRLAGAPETQYF. V and J are TRBV7-6 and TRBJ2-5; 12 bases map to TRBD2. Germline values: CDR1 SGHVS, CDR2 FNYEAQ. CDR3 length equals 16 residues. J gave up 4 bases and V 5 bases, and 8 bases lay outside the gene matches.

The V and J genes are TRBV28 and TRBJ2-7; maybe TRBD2 (5 bases). V was trimmed by 3 bases and J by 4 bases, leaving 19 bases between them. Per germline, CDR1 MDHEN and CDR2 SYDVKM. The CDR3 runs to 16 residues. This chain's CDR3 is CASSFSPRRGSYEQYV. The CDR3 nucleotides read TGTGCCAGCAGTTTCTCTCCTCGCAGAGGGTCGTACGAGCAGTACGTC.

The chain combines TRBV20-1 with TRBJ1-1; D ambiguous. This CDR3 region has 16 residues. V was shortened by 0 bases and J by 1 base, with 15 bases between the two germline ends. Germline V gene data show CDR1 as DFQATT and CDR2 as SNEGSKA (reference sequence). The CDR3 DNA is TGCAGTGCTAGAGATTTGGGGTGGCGCGCGAACACTGAAGCTTTCTTT. Translation: CSARDLGWRANTEAFF.

The chain recombines TRBV5-4 with TRBJ2-7, with 8 bases identical to TRBD2. V dropped 3 bases and J dropped 3; count of bases not matched to a gene: 2. The V gene's germline CDR1 is SGHNT and CDR2 YYREEE (reference sequence). The CDR3 is 13 amino acids. The CDR3 DNA reads as TGTGCCAGCAGCTCCCGGGGGGGCTACGAGCAGTACTTC. This sequence encodes CASSSRGGYEQYF.

The chain employs TRBV14 and TRBJ2-1, with TRBD2 matching over 11 bases. The CDR3 runs 19 residues. Germline V gene data show CDR1 as SGHDN and CDR2 as FVKESK. The junction had 7 bases not matched to a gene; V was cut back by 0 bases and J by 0 bases. CDR3 coding DNA: TGTGCCAGCAGCCAAGAAGGACTAGCGGGTATTAGCTCCTACAATGAGCAGTTCTTC. Its protein product is CASSQEGLAGISSYNEQFF.

The chain is built from TRBV20-1 and TRBJ1-1; D is ambiguous. Trimming took off 6 bases at V and 3 bases at J, with 17 bases between the two ends. Germline V gene sequence: CDR1 DFQATT, CDR2 SNEGSKA (reference sequence). This CDR3 comprises 14 residues. DNA for the CDR3: TGCAGTGCGCTAGGACTCGGACTCTACACTGAAGCTTTCTTT. It is translated as CSALGLGLYTEAFF.

The chain employs TRBV27 and TRBJ2-7; 11 bases match TRBD2. The V segment lost 6 bases and the J segment 1 base; nucleotides outside the gene matches: 8. CDR1 is MNHEY and CDR2 is SMNVEV in the germline V gene (reference sequence). The CDR3 has 16 residues. CDR3 nucleotides: TGTGCCAGCAGCGGACTAGCGGGCCCTATATCCTACGAGCAGTACTTC. This codes for CASSGLAGPISYEQYF.

This chain links TRBV19 with TRBJ1-1; no reliable D call. CDR3 length: 10 residues. Germline CDR1 reads LNHDA; CDR2 reads SQIVND (reference sequence). Between the trimmed V and J ends, which lost 7 bases and 6 bases, there was a span of 6 bases. CDR3 region: CASNGAEAFF. CDR3 nucleotide sequence: TGTGCCAGTAACGGGGCTGAAGCTTTCTTT.

As DNA, the CDR3 is TGTGCCAGCAGTCCCCCGGACAGAGCCGATGAGCAGTTCTTC. It yields the protein CASSPPDRADEQFF. The J gene is TRBJ2-1, the V gene TRBV27; D might be TRBD1 (6 bases). The germline gives CDR1 MNHEY, CDR2 SMNVEV (reference sequence). This CDR3 region has 14 residues. V lost 5 bases and J 8 bases, leaving 16 bases between the germline ends.

This clonotype was seen only a few times. The chain links TRBV6-2 or TRBV6-3 to TRBJ2-7; D not certain. The CDR3 spans 12 residues. In germline, CDR1 is MNHEY, CDR2 SVGEGT. V was shortened by 6 bases and J by 0 bases, with 6 bases between the two germline ends. CDR3 loop: CASRGYSYEQYV. The CDR3 DNA sequence: TGTGCCAGCAGGGGGTACTCCTACGAGCAGTACGTC.

J is TRBJ1-1 and V is TRBV7-9, with D perhaps matching TRBD1 (5 bases). V was trimmed by 7 bases and J by 3 bases, leaving 12 bases between them. Germline assignment: CDR1 SEHNR and CDR2 FQNEAQ (reference sequence). The CDR3 loop spans 13 amino acids. The CDR3 region is CASKRDGDTEAFF. The DNA of the CDR3 is TGTGCCAGCAAACGGGACGGTGACACTGAAGCTTTCTTT. The full variable domain, completed using reference TRBV7-9 and TRBJ1-1, is DTGVSQNPRHKITKRGQNVTFRCDPISEHNRLYWYRQTLGQGPEFLTYFQNEAQLEKSRLLSDRFSAERPKGSFSTLEIQRTEQGDSAMYLCASKRDGDTEAFFGQGTRLTVV.